The clone carrying this T cell receptor (beta chain) was seen ten or more times. With V trimmed by 3 bases and J by 6 bases, 5 bases remained unmatched. This CDR3 comprises 15 residues. Germline V gene data show CDR1 as SGHRS and CDR2 as YFSETQ. This sample is part of a study of identical twins. MiXCR, run by TCRdb on the 5' RACE reads, gives a single entry per CDR3 protein. The sample records 690,000 or so distinct CDR3 sequences, roughly 6% being singletons. The source is a man aged 18 to 35 in good health. Input material: naive T cells sorted from blood. The chain joins TRBV5-1 to TRBJ2-1, with TRBD2 matching over 11 bases. Written as DNA, the CDR3 is TGCGCCAGCAGCTCCGGACTAGCGGGCTTCAATGAGCAGTTCTTC. It translates to CASSSGLAGFNEQFF.